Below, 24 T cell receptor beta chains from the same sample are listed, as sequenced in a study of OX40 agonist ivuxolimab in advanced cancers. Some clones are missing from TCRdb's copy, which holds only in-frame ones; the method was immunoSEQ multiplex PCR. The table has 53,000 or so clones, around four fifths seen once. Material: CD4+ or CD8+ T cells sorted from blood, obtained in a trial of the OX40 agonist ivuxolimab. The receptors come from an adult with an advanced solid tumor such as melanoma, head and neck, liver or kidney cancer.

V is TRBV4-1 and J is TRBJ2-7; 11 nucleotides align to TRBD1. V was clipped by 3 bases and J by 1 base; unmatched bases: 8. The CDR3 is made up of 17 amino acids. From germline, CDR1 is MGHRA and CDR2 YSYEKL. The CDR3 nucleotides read TGCGCCAGCAGCCAGGGGACAGGGGGGTCTCGGTCCTACGAGCAGTACTTC. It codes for CASSQGTGGSRSYEQYF.

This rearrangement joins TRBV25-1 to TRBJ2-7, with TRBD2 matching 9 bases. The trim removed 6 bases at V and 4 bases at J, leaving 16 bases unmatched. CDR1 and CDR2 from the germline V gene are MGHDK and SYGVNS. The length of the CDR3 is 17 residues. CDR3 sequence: CASSPDSGRGGRYEQYF. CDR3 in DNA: TGTGCCAGCAGCCCCGACTCGGGGCGGGGGGGGCGGTACGAGCAGTACTTC.

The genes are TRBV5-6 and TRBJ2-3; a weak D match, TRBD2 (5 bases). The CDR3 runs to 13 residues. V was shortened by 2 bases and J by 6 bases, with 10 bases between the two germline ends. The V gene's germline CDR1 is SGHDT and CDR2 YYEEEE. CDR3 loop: CASSFSAADTQYF. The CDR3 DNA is TGTGCCAGCAGCTTTAGCGCAGCCGATACGCAGTATTTT.

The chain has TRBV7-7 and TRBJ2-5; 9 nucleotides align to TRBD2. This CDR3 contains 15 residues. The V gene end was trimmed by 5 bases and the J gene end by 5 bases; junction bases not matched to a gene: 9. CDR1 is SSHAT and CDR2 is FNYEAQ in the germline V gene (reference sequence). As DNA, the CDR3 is TGTGCCAGCAGCGCGGGGGGGGTTGAGGTTGAGACCCAGTACTTC. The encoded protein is CASSAGGVEVETQYF.

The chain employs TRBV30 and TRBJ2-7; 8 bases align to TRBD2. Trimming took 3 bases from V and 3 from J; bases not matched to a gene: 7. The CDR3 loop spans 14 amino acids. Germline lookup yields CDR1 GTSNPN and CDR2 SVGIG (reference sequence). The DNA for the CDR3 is TGTGCCTGGAGGAGGGCGGGAGGAATCTACGAGCAGTACTTC. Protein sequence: CAWRRAGGIYEQYF.

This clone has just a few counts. The CDR3 loop is CASSLASSGPVDTQYF. The CDR3 region has the DNA TGTGCCAGCAGCTTAGCATCTAGCGGGCCTGTTGATACGCAGTATTTT. This chain joins TRBV13 and TRBJ2-3; 8 bases are a match to TRBD2. CDR3 length: 16 amino acids. With V trimmed by 1 base and J by 6 bases, 9 bases remained unmatched. CDR1 PRHDT and CDR2 FYEKMQ come from the germline V gene (reference sequence).

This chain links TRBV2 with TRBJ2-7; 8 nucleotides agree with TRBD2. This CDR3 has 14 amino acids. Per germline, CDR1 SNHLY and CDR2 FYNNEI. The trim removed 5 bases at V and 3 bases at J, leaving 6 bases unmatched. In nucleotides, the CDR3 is TGTGCCAGCAGTACCACTAGCGGAGACTACGAGCAGTACTTC. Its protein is CASSTTSGDYEQYF. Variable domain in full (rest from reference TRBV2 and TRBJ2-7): EPEVTQTPSHQVTQMGQEVILRCVPISNHLYFYWYRQILGQKVEFLVSFYNNEISEKSEIFDDQFSVERPDGSNFTLKIRSTKLEDSAMYFCASSTTSGDYEQYFGPGTRLTVT.

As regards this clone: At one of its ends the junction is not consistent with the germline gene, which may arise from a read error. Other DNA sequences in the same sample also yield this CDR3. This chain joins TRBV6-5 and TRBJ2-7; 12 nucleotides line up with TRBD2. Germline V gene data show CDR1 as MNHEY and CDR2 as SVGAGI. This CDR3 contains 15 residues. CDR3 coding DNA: TGCGCCAGCAGAATGGGACTAGCGGGCTCCTACGAGCAGTACTTC. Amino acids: CASRMGLAGSYEQYF.

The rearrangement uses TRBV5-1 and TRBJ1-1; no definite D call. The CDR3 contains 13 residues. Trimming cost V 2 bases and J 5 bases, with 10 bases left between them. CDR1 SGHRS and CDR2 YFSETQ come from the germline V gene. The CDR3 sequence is CASSFEEWTEAFF. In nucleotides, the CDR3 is TGCGCCAGCAGCTTCGAGGAGTGGACTGAAGCTTTCTTT.

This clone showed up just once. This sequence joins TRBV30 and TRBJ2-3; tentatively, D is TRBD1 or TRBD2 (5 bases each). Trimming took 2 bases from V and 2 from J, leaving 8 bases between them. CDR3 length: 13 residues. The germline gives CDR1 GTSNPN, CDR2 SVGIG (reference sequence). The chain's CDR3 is CAWSHGTTDTQYF. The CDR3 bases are TGTGCCTGGAGTCATGGGACCACAGATACGCAGTATTTT.

The CDR3 protein is CASSPSSSLGEQFF. CDR3 coding DNA: TGTGCCAGCTCACCCTCTAGCAGCCTCGGGGAGCAGTTCTTC. V usage is TRBV18 and J usage is TRBJ2-1, with D perhaps matching TRBD2 (5 bases). Looked up from germline, CDR1 is KGHSH and CDR2 is LQKENI. Deletions cut 3 bases from V and 10 bases from J, with 16 bases between. CDR3 length: 14 residues.

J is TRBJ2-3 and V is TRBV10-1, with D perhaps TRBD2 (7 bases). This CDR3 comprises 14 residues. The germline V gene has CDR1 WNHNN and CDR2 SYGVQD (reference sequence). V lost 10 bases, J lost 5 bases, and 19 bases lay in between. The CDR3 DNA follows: TGCGCCACCCAGGGGAGCGGGACTCGAGATACGCAGTATTTT. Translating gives CATQGSGTRDTQYF.

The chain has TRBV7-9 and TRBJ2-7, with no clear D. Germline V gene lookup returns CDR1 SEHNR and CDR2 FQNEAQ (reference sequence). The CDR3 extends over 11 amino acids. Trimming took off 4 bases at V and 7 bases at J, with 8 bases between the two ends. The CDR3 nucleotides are TGTGCCAGCAGCTCGGTGGGGGAGCAGTACTTC. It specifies CASSSVGEQYF.

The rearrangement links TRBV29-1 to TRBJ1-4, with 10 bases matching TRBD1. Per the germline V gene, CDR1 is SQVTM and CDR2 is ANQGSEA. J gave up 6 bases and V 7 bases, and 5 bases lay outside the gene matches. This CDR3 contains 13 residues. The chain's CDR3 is CSGGQGRYEKLFF. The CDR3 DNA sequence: TGCAGCGGGGGACAGGGGAGGTATGAAAAACTGTTTTTT.

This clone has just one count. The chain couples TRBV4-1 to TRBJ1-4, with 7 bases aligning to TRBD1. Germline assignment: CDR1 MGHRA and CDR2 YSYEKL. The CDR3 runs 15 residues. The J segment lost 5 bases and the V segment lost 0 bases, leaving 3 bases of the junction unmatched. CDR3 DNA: TGCGCCAGCAGCCAAGACGACAGGGTGAATGAAAAACTGTTTTTT. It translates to CASSQDDRVNEKLFF.

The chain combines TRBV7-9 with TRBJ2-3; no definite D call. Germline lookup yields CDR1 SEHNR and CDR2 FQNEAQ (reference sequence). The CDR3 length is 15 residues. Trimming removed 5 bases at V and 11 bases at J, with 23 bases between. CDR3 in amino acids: CASSGSEFGDARQYF. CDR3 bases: TGTGCCAGCAGCGGGTCGGAGTTTGGTGATGCTAGGCAGTATTTT.

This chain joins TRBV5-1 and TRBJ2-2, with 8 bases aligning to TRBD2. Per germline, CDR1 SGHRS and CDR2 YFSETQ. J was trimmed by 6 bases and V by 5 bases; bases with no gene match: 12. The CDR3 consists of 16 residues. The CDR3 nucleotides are TGCGCCAGCAGTCGCCGACCGGGACTAGGGGCCGGGGAGCTGTTTTTT. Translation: CASSRRPGLGAGELFF.

The CDR3 protein is CSVEKGERTRGYTF. The DNA of the CDR3 is TGCAGCGTTGAGAAAGGGGAGAGGACGAGAGGCTACACCTTC. The V gene is TRBV29-1, the J gene TRBJ1-2; TRBD1 is a possible D gene (5 bases). The CDR3 extends over 14 amino acids. Per germline, CDR1 SQVTM and CDR2 ANQGSEA. Trimming took 3 bases from V and 8 from J, leaving 19 bases between them. The variable domain in full, with the rest retrieved from reference TRBV29-1 and TRBJ1-2, is SAVISQKPSRDICQRGTSLTIQCQVDSQVTMMFWYRQQPGQSLTLIATANQGSEATYESGFVIDKFPISRPNLTFSTLTVSNMSPEDSSIYLCSVEKGERTRGYTFGSGTRLTVV.

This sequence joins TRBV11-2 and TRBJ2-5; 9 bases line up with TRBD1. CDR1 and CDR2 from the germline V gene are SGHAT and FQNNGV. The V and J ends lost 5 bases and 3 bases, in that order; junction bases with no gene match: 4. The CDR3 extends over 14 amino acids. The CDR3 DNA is TGTGCCAGCAGCAGACAGGGGGTAGAAGAGACCCAGTACTTC. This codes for CASSRQGVEETQYF.

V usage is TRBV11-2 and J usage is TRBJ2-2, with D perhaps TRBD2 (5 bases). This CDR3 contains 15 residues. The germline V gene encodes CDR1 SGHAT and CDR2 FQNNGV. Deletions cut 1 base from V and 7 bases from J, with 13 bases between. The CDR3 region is CASSLVASTNGELFF. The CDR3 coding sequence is TGTGCCAGCAGCTTAGTTGCTAGCACGAACGGGGAGCTGTTTTTT. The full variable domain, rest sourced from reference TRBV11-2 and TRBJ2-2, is EAGVAQSPRYKIIEKRQSVAFWCNPISGHATLYWYQQILGQGPKLLIQFQNNGVVDDSQLPKDRFSAERLKGVDSTLKIQPAKLEDSAVYLCASSLVASTNGELFFGEGSRLTVL.

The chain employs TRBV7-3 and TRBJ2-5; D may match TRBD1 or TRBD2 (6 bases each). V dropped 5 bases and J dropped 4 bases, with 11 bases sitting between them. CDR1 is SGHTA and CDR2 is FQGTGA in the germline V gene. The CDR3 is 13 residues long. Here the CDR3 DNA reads TGTGCCAGCAGCGGAGGGGGTCCAGAGACCCAGTACTTC. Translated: CASSGGGPETQYF.

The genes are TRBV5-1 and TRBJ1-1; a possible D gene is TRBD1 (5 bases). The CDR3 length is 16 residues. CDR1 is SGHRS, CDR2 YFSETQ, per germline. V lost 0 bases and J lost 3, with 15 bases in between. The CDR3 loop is CASSLVVMGGDTEAFF. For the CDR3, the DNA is TGCGCCAGCAGCTTGGTGGTTATGGGAGGGGACACTGAAGCTTTCTTT.

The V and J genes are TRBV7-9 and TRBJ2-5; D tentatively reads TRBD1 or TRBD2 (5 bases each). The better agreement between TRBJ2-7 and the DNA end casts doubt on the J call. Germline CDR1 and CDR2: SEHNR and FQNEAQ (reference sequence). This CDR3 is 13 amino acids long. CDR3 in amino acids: CASSLVGGYEQYF. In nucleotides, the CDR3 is TGTGCCAGCAGCTTAGTTGGGGGATACGAGCAGTACTTC.

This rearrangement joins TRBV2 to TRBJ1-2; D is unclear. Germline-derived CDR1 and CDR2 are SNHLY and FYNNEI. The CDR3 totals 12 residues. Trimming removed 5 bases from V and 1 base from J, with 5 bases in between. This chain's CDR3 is CASSLFNYGYTF. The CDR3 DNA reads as TGTGCCAGCAGTCTATTTAACTATGGCTACACCTTC.